This is a list of T cell receptor beta chains from one sample in a study of shared clonotypes between healthy human individuals. The protocol was immunoSEQ multiplex PCR, while the TCRdb copy is restricted to in-frame clones and leaves out a portion. The sample lists over 95,000 clones, more than 65% occurring once. Sequences were obtained from memory CD8+ T cells sorted from blood. These TCRs come from a woman in her 30s in good health. CDR3s include the opening cysteine and the closing phenylalanine or tryptophan. A D gene is named only where the DNA matches it firmly. Rows may omit the clone size; those that give it use once, few, many or a size class.

>NA|TRBV6-1|TRBD1|TRBJ1-2
CASSEARDRADYGYTF
TGTGCCAGCAGTGAAGCCCGGGACAGGGCAGACTATGGCTACACCTTC
>NA|TRBV4-1|TRBD2|TRBJ2-1
CASSQVSLGLASSYNEQFF
TGCGCCAGCAGCCAAGTTTCCCTTGGACTAGCGAGCTCCTACAATGAGCAGTTCTTC
>NA|TRBV5-1|NA|TRBJ2-1
CASSSTLASSYNEQFF
TGCGCCAGCAGCTCCACTCTAGCGAGCTCCTACAATGAGCAGTTCTTC
>few|TRBV10-3|TRBD1|TRBJ1-2
CAISERRQGASYGYTF
TGTGCCATCAGTGAGCGACGACAGGGGGCGAGCTATGGCTACACCTTC
>NA|TRBV11-2|TRBD2|TRBJ2-3
CASSFLAGKDTQYF
TGTGCCAGCAGCTTCTTAGCGGGTAAAGATACGCAGTATTTT
>NA|TRBV7-8|NA|TRBJ2-7
CASSRQSRPNEQYF
TGTGCCAGCAGCCGACAGAGCCGACCCAACGAGCAGTACTTC
>NA|TRBV7-2|NA|TRBJ2-2
CASSRVALTSGELFF
TGTGCCAGCAGCCGTGTTGCCCTTACTTCCGGGGAGCTGTTTTTT
>NA|TRBV6-4|TRBD2|TRBJ2-3
CASSEGTSGSDTQYF
TGTGCCAGCAGTGAAGGGACTAGCGGGAGCGATACGCAGTATTTT
>NA|TRBV6-4|NA|TRBJ2-1
CASSGSGTDHNEQFF
TGTGCCAGCAGTGGCAGCGGGACAGACCACAATGAGCAGTTCTTC
>many|TRBV6-1|TRBD1|TRBJ1-4
CASSEGQGNEKLFF
TGTGCCAGCAGTGAGGGACAGGGGAATGAAAAACTGTTTTTT
>NA|TRBV6-4|NA|TRBJ2-2
CASSASDTGELFF
TGTGCCAGCAGTGCTAGCGACACCGGGGAGCTGTTTTTT
>NA|TRBV27|NA|TRBJ2-7
CASSLSIGGRNEQYF
TGTGCCAGCAGTTTATCAATAGGGGGTCGGAACGAGCAGTACTTC
>NA|TRBV6-5|TRBD2|TRBJ2-7
CASSYSQLAPYEQYF
TGTGCCAGCAGTTACTCCCAACTAGCGCCCTACGAGCAGTACTTC
>NA|TRBV9|NA|TRBJ2-7
CASSDSPPHLGSYEQYF
TGTGCCAGCAGCGACTCACCCCCCCACCTTGGGTCCTACGAGCAGTACTTC
>NA|TRBV18|NA|TRBJ1-2
CASSPPSGRVYGYTF
TGTGCCAGCTCACCGCCCTCGGGGCGCGTATATGGCTACACCTTC
>NA|TRBV7-6|NA|TRBJ2-7
CASSLGNGPFEQYF
TGTGCCAGCAGCTTAGGTAACGGGCCGTTCGAGCAGTACTTC
>many|TRBV6-1|NA|TRBJ2-7
CASSDGPYEQYF
TGTGCCAGCAGTGACGGACCCTACGAGCAGTACTTC
>once|TRBV25-1|TRBD1|TRBJ2-3
CASSGTVSTDTQYF
TGTGCCAGCAGCGGGACAGTTAGCACAGATACGCAGTATTTT
>NA|TRBV27|NA|TRBJ1-5
CASSPDLGNQPQHF
TGTGCCAGCAGCCCCGACTTAGGAAATCAGCCCCAGCATTTT
>NA|TRBV21-1|NA|TRBJ1-1
CASSKYRGRTEAFF
TGTGCCAGCAGCAAATACAGGGGGCGAACTGAAGCTTTCTTT
>NA|TRBV9|TRBD1|TRBJ2-5
CASSGTGIQETQYF
TGTGCCAGCAGCGGGACAGGGATTCAAGAGACCCAGTACTTC
>NA|TRBV6-1|NA|TRBJ1-3
CATHQGNTIYF
TGTGCCACCCATCAAGGAAACACCATATATTTT
>few|TRBV29-1|TRBD1|TRBJ2-7
CSAVPGTGTYEQYF
TGCAGCGCTGTCCCCGGGACAGGGACCTACGAGCAGTACTTC
>NA|TRBV11-2|TRBD2|TRBJ2-3
CASSITSGTTDTQYF
TGTGCCAGCAGCATAACTAGCGGCACCACAGATACGCAGTATTTT
>NA|TRBV5-5|NA|TRBJ2-3
CASSLVDTQYF
TGTGCCAGCAGCTTGGTAGATACGCAGTATTTT
>NA|TRBV14|TRBD2|TRBJ2-5
CASSRLAGIQETQYF
TGTGCCAGCTCTCGACTAGCGGGTATTCAAGAGACCCAGTACTTC
>NA|TRBV5-6|NA|TRBJ1-1
CASSLVGQPPEAFF
TGTGCCAGCAGCTTGGTCGGACAGCCGCCTGAAGCTTTCTTT
>NA|TRBV5-1|NA|TRBJ2-7
CASSLGTVYEQYF
TGCGCCAGCAGCTTGGGGACAGTCTACGAGCAGTACTTC
>NA|TRBV2|NA|TRBJ2-2
CATFNSPPGRLGITGELFF
TGTGCCACCTTTAACTCCCCCCCGGGCAGGCTTGGGATAACCGGGGAGCTGTTTTTT
>NA|TRBV19|NA|TRBJ1-2
CASSTQTHYGYTF
TGTGCCAGTAGCACACAGACGCACTATGGCTACACCTTC
>NA|TRBV6-5|NA|TRBJ1-1
CASSKGLVTEAFF
TGTGCCAGCAGCAAAGGGTTAGTCACTGAAGCTTTCTTT
>NA|TRBV6-6|NA|TRBJ2-7
CASRGFGSEQYF
TGTGCCAGCAGAGGGTTTGGTTCGGAGCAGTACTTC
>NA|TRBV28|NA|TRBJ2-2
CASSLRLRLAEVGELFF
TGTGCCAGCAGTTTACGTCTCCGGCTAGCAGAGGTCGGGGAGCTGTTTTTT
>medium-sized|TRBV6-5|NA|TRBJ2-7
CASSYSAGSSYEQYF
TGTGCCAGCAGTTACTCTGCAGGGAGCTCCTACGAGCAGTACTTC
>few|TRBV29-1|NA|TRBJ2-7
CSVAERADLYEQYF
TGCAGCGTGGCCGAGCGCGCCGACTTATACGAGCAGTACTTC
>NA|TRBV28|NA|TRBJ1-2
CATHPSTAIYGYTF
TGTGCCACCCACCCATCGACAGCCATCTATGGCTACACCTTC
>NA|TRBV27|TRBD2|TRBJ2-7
CASSSSGRKTYEQYF
TGTGCCAGCAGTTCAAGCGGGAGGAAAACCTACGAGCAGTACTTC
>once|TRBV11-2|NA|TRBJ2-3
CASSPTTGDTDTQYF
TGTGCCAGCAGCCCTACTACCGGGGACACAGATACGCAGTATTTT
>NA|TRBV6-5|NA|TRBJ1-5
CASSYSGSNQPQHF
TGTGCCAGCAGTTACTCTGGGAGCAATCAGCCCCAGCATTTT
>many|TRBV7-3|NA|TRBJ2-3
CASSPYGGGTTDTQYF
TGTGCCAGCAGTCCCTACGGGGGAGGCACCACAGATACGCAGTATTTT
>NA|TRBV7-3|TRBD1|TRBJ1-1
CASSRLGQGADTEAFF
TGTGCCAGCAGCCGACTGGGACAGGGGGCCGACACTGAAGCTTTCTTT
>NA|TRBV19|NA|TRBJ1-5
CASSTNPRGYSNQPQHF
TGTGCCAGTAGTACCAATCCCAGGGGCTATAGCAATCAGCCCCAGCATTTT
>many|TRBV27|NA|TRBJ2-3
CASSSGASTDTQYF
TGTGCCAGCAGTTCCGGGGCTAGCACAGATACGCAGTATTTT